This passage covers 4 T cell receptor beta chains from one sample sequenced in a study of T-cell reconstitution after alpha-beta-depleted transplantation in children. Preparation of the TCRbeta library used unique molecular identifiers. TCRdb reprocessed the PCR reads with MiXCR, giving one entry per CDR3 protein. There are roughly 300,000 distinct CDR3 sequences in the sample; around 10% occur only once, and 2% to 3% lies in the top ten. The sample in question was PBMCs from the stem cell graft donor, obtained from the stem cell graft. The origin of the receptors is a human donor who donated a stem cell graft to a child with acute lymphoblastic leukemia.

This clonotype occurred a few times. The chain links TRBV29-1 to TRBJ2-7, with D hard to call. V lost 3 bases and J 3 bases, leaving 9 bases between the germline ends. Per the germline V gene, CDR1 is SQVTM and CDR2 is ANQGSEA. The CDR3 runs to 12 residues. The CDR3 spells CSVEFGNYEQYF. The DNA of the CDR3 is TGCAGCGTTGAGTTTGGTAACTACGAGCAGTACTTC.

This clonotype was seen a few times. The chain employs TRBV7-9 and TRBJ1-2; 8 bases are shared with TRBD1. The CDR3 consists of 17 residues. The germline CDR1 and CDR2 sequences are SEHNR and FQNEAQ (reference sequence). Trimming cost V 1 base and J 7 bases; bases outside gene matches: 14. In DNA, the CDR3 is TGTGCCAGCAGCTTAGGGCCAGCTTGGCAGGGGGCCTCTGGCTACACCTTC. Translation: CASSLGPAWQGASGYTF. The whole variable domain, filled in from reference TRBV7-9 and TRBJ1-2, reads DTGVSQNPRHKITKRGQNVTFRCDPISEHNRLYWYRQTLGQGPEFLTYFQNEAQLEKSRLLSDRFSAERPKGSFSTLEIQRTEQGDSAMYLCASSLGPAWQGASGYTFGSGTRLTVV.

This clonotype was detected a few times. This chain links TRBV7-9 with TRBJ2-4; either TRBD1 or TRBD2 may supply D (6 bases each). The CDR3 is 15 amino acids. Germline V CDR1 and CDR2: SEHNR, FQNEAQ (reference sequence). Trimming took 4 bases from V and 6 from J, leaving 16 bases between them. The CDR3 protein is CASSSSGGLTNIQYF. DNA of the CDR3: TGTGCCAGCAGCTCGTCCGGGGGCTTGACAAACATTCAGTACTTC.

V usage is TRBV7-9 and J usage is TRBJ2-4, with D possibly matching TRBD2 (5 bases). Germline V gene lookup returns CDR1 SEHNR and CDR2 FQNEAQ (reference sequence). Trimming took off 3 bases at V and 0 bases at J, with 15 bases between the two ends. This CDR3 is built from 17 residues. This CDR3 is CASSFPVRALAKNIQYF. The CDR3 DNA follows: TGTGCCAGCAGCTTCCCTGTGCGGGCCTTAGCCAAAAACATTCAGTACTTC.